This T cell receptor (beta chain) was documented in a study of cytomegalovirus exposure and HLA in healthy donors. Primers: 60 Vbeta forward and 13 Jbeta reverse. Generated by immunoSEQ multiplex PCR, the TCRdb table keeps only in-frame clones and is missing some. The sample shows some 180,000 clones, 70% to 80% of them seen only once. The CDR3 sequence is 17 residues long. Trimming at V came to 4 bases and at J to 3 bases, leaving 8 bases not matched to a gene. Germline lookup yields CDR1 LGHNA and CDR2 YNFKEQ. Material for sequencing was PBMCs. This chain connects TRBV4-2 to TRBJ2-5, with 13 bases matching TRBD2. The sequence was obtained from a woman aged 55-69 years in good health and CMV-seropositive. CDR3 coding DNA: TGTGCCAGCAGCCCATCGGCGACTAGCGGGAGGAAAGAGACCCAGTACTTC. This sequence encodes CASSPSATSGRKETQYF.